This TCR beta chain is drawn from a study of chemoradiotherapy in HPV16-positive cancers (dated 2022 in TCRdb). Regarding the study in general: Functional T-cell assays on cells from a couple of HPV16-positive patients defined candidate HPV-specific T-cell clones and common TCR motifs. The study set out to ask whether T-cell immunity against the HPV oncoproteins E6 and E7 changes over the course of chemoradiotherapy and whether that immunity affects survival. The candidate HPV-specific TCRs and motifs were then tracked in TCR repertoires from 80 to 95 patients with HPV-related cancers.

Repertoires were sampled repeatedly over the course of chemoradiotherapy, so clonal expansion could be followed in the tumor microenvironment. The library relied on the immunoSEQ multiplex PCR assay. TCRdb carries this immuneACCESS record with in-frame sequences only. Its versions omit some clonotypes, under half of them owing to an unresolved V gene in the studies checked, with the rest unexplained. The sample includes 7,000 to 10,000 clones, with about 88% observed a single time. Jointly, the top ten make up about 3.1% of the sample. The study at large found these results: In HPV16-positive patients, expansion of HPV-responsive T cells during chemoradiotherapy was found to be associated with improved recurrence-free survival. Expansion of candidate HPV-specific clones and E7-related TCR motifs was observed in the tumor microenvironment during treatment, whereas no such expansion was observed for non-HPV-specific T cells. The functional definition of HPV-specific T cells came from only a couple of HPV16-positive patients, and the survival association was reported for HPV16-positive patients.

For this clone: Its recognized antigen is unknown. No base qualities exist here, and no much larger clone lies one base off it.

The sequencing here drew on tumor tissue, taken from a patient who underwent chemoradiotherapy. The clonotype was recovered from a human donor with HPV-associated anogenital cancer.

Here the CDR3 is given as CASQTTQGTEAFF. The nucleotides read TGTGCCAGCCAAACCACCCAGGGCACTGAAGCTTTCTTT. The V gene is TRBV14 and the J gene is TRBJ1-1, and perhaps TRBD1 as D gene, on 5 matching bases. A distance of 14 bases separates the germline ends of V and J, which lose 8 bases and 4 bases respectively. The germline V gene encodes CDR1 SGHDN and CDR2 FVKESK. The CDR3 holds 13 amino acids from the cysteine to the phenylalanine. Here the CDR3 DNA is all that survives: 39 bases in frame from base 1.